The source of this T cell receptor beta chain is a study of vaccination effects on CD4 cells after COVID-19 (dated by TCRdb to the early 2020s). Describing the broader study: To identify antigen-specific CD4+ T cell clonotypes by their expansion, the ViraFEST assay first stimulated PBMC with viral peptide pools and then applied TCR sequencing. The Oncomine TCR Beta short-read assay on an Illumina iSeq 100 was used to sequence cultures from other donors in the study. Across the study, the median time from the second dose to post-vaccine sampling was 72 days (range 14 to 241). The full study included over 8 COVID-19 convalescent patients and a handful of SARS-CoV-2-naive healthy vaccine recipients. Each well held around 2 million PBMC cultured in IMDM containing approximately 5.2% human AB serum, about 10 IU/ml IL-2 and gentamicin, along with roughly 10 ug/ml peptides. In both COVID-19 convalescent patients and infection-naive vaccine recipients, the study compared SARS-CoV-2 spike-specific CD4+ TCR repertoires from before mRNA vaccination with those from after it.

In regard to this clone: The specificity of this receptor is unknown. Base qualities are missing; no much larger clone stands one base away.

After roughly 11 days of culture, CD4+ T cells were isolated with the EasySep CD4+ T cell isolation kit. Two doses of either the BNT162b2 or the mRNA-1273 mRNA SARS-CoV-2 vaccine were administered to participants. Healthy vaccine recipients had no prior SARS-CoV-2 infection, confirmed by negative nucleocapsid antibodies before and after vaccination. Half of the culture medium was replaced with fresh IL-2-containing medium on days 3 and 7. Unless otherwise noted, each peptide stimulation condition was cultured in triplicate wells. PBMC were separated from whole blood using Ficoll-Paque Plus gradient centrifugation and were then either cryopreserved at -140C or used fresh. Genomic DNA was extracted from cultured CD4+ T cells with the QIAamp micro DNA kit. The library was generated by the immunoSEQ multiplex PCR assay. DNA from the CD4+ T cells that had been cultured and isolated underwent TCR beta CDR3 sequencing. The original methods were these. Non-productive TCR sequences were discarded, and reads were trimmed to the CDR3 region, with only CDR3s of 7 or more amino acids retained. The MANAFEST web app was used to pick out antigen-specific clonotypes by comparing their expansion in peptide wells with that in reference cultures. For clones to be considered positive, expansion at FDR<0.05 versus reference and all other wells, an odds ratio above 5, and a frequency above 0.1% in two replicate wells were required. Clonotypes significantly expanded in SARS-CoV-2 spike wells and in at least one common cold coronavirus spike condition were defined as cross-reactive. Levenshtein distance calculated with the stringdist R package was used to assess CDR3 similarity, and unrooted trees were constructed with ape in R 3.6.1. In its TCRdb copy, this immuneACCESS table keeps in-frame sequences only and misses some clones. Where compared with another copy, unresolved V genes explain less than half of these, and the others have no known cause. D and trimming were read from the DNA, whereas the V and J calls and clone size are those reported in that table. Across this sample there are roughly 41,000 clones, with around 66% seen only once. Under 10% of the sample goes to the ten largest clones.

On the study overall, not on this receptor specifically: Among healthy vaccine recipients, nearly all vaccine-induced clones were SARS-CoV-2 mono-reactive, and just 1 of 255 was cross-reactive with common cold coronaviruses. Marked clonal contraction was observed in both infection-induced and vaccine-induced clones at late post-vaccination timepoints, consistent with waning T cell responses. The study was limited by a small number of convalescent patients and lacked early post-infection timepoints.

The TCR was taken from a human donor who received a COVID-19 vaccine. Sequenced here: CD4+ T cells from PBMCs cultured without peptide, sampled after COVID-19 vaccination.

The CDR3 amino acid sequence is: CASSRGGGGVTDTQYF. In nucleotide form, the sequence is TGCGCCAGCAGCCGAGGGGGCGGGGGGGTCACAGATACGCAGTATTTT. The sequence joins TRBV5-1 to TRBJ2-3, with 9 bases matching TRBD2. CDR1 and CDR2, looked up from the germline V gene, are SGHRS and YFSETQ. V is pruned by 4 bases and J by 2 bases, leaving 8 bases of the junction without a gene match. Inclusive of the bounding cysteine and phenylalanine, the CDR3 is 16 residues long. The CDR3 DNA has 48 bases and is translated from base 1.